This record covers a single T cell receptor beta chain. A much larger clone differs from this one at a single base, so this may be a read error. The sample comes from a study of tumor-infiltrating lymphocytes in primary liver carcinoma. Study context: Recorded tumor stage was T1-T3 N0M0, with diameters of about 4 to 10 cm.

From 500 ng total RNA, TCR beta cDNA was generated with a primer in the constant region. Slightly modified ARM-PCR served as the procedure for the TCR beta libraries. These libraries came from three rounds of nested multiplex PCR. Amplification in the first two PCR rounds was performed using TRBV1-TRBV30 forward primers and a C-beta reverse primer for 10 cycles each. TCRdb passed the multiplex PCR reads through MiXCR, listing each CDR3 protein once. The table has some 110,000 distinct CDR3 sequences, 64% seen once. J gave up 7 bases and V 9 bases, and 10 bases lay outside the gene matches. The CDR3 runs to 14 residues. Each 20-30 mg portion of unsorted bulk tissue served as the source for co-extraction of RNA and DNA. Those patients suffered from chronic HBV infection and were treatment-naive.

The rearrangement uses TRBV12-3 or TRBV12-4 and TRBJ1-5, with 9 bases that match TRBD1. Sequenced material: liver tumor tissue from sampling region 3. Subset defined: tumor region T3, left-lateral pole. This TCR derives from a woman aged 55-75 years with primary liver carcinoma and hepatitis B virus infection. CDR3 amino acids: CARSQQGAGQPQHF. CDR3 nucleotides: TGTGCCAGGAGCCAACAGGGGGCGGGGCAGCCCCAGCATTTT.